This T cell receptor beta chain was obtained from a study of blood T cell repertoires in COVID-19. The overall study: PBMCs, B-cell-depleted T cells, or T cells provided the cDNA or gDNA that made up the material.

Authors' processing steps: Quantification of nucleated cells was approximated via reference gene primer amplification. Measured with immunoSEQ multiplex PCR; TCRdb has only the in-frame clones, and not every one. V and J calls and clone size are copied from that table; D and trimming were computed from the DNA. The data contain approximately 180,000 clones, 70% to 90% of them seen just once; the ten biggest clones take up approximately 5.5%. V lost 3 bases and J lost 5; bases outside the gene matches: 5. CDR1 SQVTM and CDR2 ANQGSEA come from the germline V gene. The CDR3 length is 13 residues. The chain employs TRBV29-1 and TRBJ2-5, with 8 bases matching TRBD1. The TCR comes from a man aged 35 to 55 with active or convalescent COVID-19. Sequenced sample: peripheral blood. The CDR3 nucleotides are TGCAGCGTTGACAGGGGGCGCCGGGAGACCCAGTACTTC. Translating it yields CSVDRGRRETQYF.